This T cell receptor (beta chain) was observed in a study of cytomegalovirus exposure and HLA in healthy donors. Germline CDR1 and CDR2: SGHRS and YFSETQ. The V and J ends lost 4 bases and 4 bases, in that order; junction bases with no gene match: 7. This CDR3 is 15 amino acids long. Amplification used 60 Vbeta primers and 13 Jbeta primers. This table comes from immunoSEQ multiplex PCR, and its TCRdb copy is limited to in-frame clones, with some not included. Seen here are under 110,000 clones, about 64% observed once, and the top ten hold 2.8%. In the case of this clone: Its antigen is as yet unknown.

Study-level findings and limits: Of the V segments, some could not be distinguished, including TRBV6-2 and TRBV6-3, and were excluded. A later analysis found most CMV-associated TCR beta chains apparently HLA-restricted.

Donors consisted of healthy bone marrow donors. In nominal health when sampled, donors likely had unrecorded immune exposures nonetheless. The chain carries TRBV5-1 and TRBJ2-3; 9 bases match TRBD1. The sequenced material came from PBMCs. The receptor was isolated from a female donor in good health and CMV-seronegative. CDR3 in amino acids: CASSPRTGGPDTQYF. The CDR3, as DNA: TGCGCCAGCAGCCCCAGAACAGGGGGCCCAGATACGCAGTATTTT. Variable domain in full (rest from reference TRBV5-1 and TRBJ2-3): KAGVTQTPRYLIKTRGQQVTLSCSPISGHRSVSWYQQTPGQGLQFLFEYFSETQRNKGNFPGRFSGRQFSNSRSEMNVSTLELGDSALYLCASSPRTGGPDTQYFGPGTRLTVL.